One sample yielded the 25 T cell receptor beta chains listed below, sequenced in a study of T-cell reconstitution after alpha-beta-depleted transplantation in children. This sample's TCRbeta library carried unique molecular identifier barcodes. One entry per CDR3 protein, called by TCRdb with MiXCR from the PCR reads. Of hundreds of thousands of distinct CDR3 sequences in the sample, roughly 14% were seen once. The material sequenced was PBMCs, taken from the stem cell graft. These receptors originate from a human donor who donated a stem cell graft to a child with Fanconi anemia.

This clonotype was seen repeatedly, ten times or more. The CDR3 sequence: CASSLGVDEQFF. For the CDR3, the DNA is TGTGCCAGCTCCCTAGGGGTCGATGAGCAGTTCTTC. V usage is TRBV6-2 or TRBV6-3 and J usage is TRBJ2-1, with a possible D match to TRBD1 (5 bases). V lost 8 bases to trimming and J lost 8 bases, with 13 bases between them. Germline V gene lookup returns CDR1 MNHEY and CDR2 SVGEGT. This CDR3 has 12 residues.

This clonotype was counted only a few times. Written as DNA, the CDR3 is TGTGCCAGCAGTCACACGGGGGACGCCCAATACGAGCAGTACGTC. Protein sequence: CASSHTGDAQYEQYV. The gene calls are TRBV7-8 and TRBJ2-7, with D maybe TRBD2 (6 bases). V was shortened by 6 bases and J by 4 bases, with 19 bases between the two germline ends. The CDR3 is 15 amino acids. Per germline, CDR1 SGHVS and CDR2 FQNEAQ.

The chain is built from TRBV5-1 and TRBJ2-1, with a tentative D call TRBD1 (6 bases). CDR1 is SGHRS, CDR2 YFSETQ, per germline. The CDR3 is 15 amino acids. Trimming left V 4 bases short and J 8 bases short, with 19 bases between. DNA of the CDR3: TGCGCCAGCAGCCCGACCCTTACAGGGATTCATGAGCAGTTCTTC. The encoded protein is CASSPTLTGIHEQFF.

This clonotype has a count of ten or more. The chain uses TRBV7-9 and TRBJ2-1; tentatively, D is TRBD2 (6 bases). CDR1 and CDR2 from the germline V gene are SEHNR and FQNEAQ (reference sequence). V was trimmed by 1 base and J by 7 bases, leaving 20 bases between them. CDR3 length: 17 residues. The CDR3 bases are TGTGCCAGCAGCTTAGAGGTCAGGTGGGGGGATATAAATGAGCAGTTCTTC. Translated, it gives CASSLEVRWGDINEQFF.

This clonotype was detected many times. The V call is TRBV20-1, the J call TRBJ2-5; 9 bases agree with TRBD2. V was pared by 3 bases and J by 5 bases, with 10 bases of the junction left unmatched. The germline V gene has CDR1 DFQATT and CDR2 SNEGSKA (reference sequence). CDR3 length equals 15 residues. In DNA, the CDR3 is TGCAGTGCTAGTTACCGTGGACTAGCGCGTGAGACCCAGTACTTC. It yields the protein CSASYRGLARETQYF.

This chain uses TRBV2 with TRBJ1-2; a possible D gene is TRBD1 (6 bases). Trimming left V 8 bases short and J 3 bases short, with 16 bases between. The length of the CDR3 is 14 residues. From germline, CDR1 is SNHLY and CDR2 FYNNEI. The chain's CDR3 is CASAIGTLDYGYTF. The CDR3 DNA follows: TGTGCCAGCGCCATAGGGACACTGGACTATGGCTACACCTTC.

This clonotype was seen at least ten times. This rearrangement joins TRBV3-1 to TRBJ2-5; the D is unclear. There are 14 residues in the CDR3. Germline V gene lookup returns CDR1 LGHDT and CDR2 YNNKEL (reference sequence). V was cut by 2 bases and J by 1 base, with 8 bases left in between. The CDR3 here is CASSQRTIQETQYF. The CDR3 DNA follows: TGTGCCAGCAGCCAACGCACTATCCAAGAGACCCAGTACTTC.

The chain recombines TRBV29-1 with TRBJ2-3; 7 positions match TRBD1. This CDR3 region has 15 residues. Per germline, CDR1 SQVTM and CDR2 ANQGSEA. The V segment lost 7 bases and the J segment 4 bases; nucleotides outside the gene matches: 14. The CDR3 DNA follows: TGCAGCGCTGGGGAATGGACAGGCATCGCAGATACGCAGTATTTT. It is translated as CSAGEWTGIADTQYF.

In its sample, this clonotype was seen a few times. V is TRBV10-3 and J is TRBJ2-5; TRBD1 aligns across 7 bases. CDR1 is ENHRY and CDR2 is SYGVKD in the germline V gene. The V and J ends lost 1 base and 5 bases, in that order; junction bases with no gene match: 10. This CDR3 comprises 16 residues. The CDR3 region has the DNA TGTGCCATCAGTGAGTTAGGCAGACAGGGCGCGGAGACCCAGTACTTC. This translates into CAISELGRQGAETQYF.

This clonotype appeared a single time. The chain uses TRBV14 and TRBJ2-1; D remains unclear. CDR1 is SGHDN and CDR2 is FVKESK in the germline V gene. This CDR3 has 16 residues. With 1 base removed from V and 4 bases from J, the gap between germline ends came to 14 bases. In DNA, the CDR3 is TGTGCCAGCAGCCAAGTCGGGTTAAGTAGATACAATGAGCAGTTCTTC. Its protein is CASSQVGLSRYNEQFF.

This clonotype occurred a few times. The CDR3 DNA reads TGTGCCAGCAGTGATCAAGGGAAGGGGCAGCCCCAGCATTTT. It specifies CASSDQGKGQPQHF. The rearrangement joins TRBV2 to TRBJ1-5; TRBD1 is a possible D gene (5 bases). Trimming stripped 3 bases from V and 7 bases from J, with 13 bases between. Germline CDR1 reads SNHLY; CDR2 reads FYNNEI. CDR3 length equals 14 residues. Drawing the rest from reference TRBV2 and TRBJ1-5, the complete variable domain is EPEVTQTPSHQVTQMGQEVILRCVPISNHLYFYWYRQILGQKVEFLVSFYNNEISEKSEIFDDQFSVERPDGSNFTLKIRSTKLEDSAMYFCASSDQGKGQPQHFGDGTRLSIL.

This chain connects TRBV12-3 or TRBV12-4 to TRBJ1-2; no firm D call. The CDR3 runs to 11 residues. V lost 5 bases, J lost 4 bases, and 5 bases lay in between. CDR3 in amino acids: CASSLLYGYTF. DNA for the CDR3: TGTGCCAGCAGTCTCCTCTATGGCTACACCTTC.

V gene TRBV4-1 combines with J gene TRBJ1-5, with 8 bases matching TRBD1. From germline, CDR1 is MGHRA and CDR2 YSYEKL. The junction had 8 bases not matched to a gene; V was cut back by 3 bases and J by 7 bases. The CDR3 extends over 15 amino acids. In DNA, the CDR3 is TGCGCCAGCAGCCAGAAGACAGGGGCCAACCAGCCCCAGCATTTT. This translates into CASSQKTGANQPQHF.

The chain recombines TRBV7-8 with TRBJ2-1, with 8 bases aligning to TRBD2. V gave up 5 bases and J gave up 4 bases; unmatched junction bases: 10. The CDR3 spans 16 residues. The germline V gene encodes CDR1 SGHVS and CDR2 FQNEAQ. The CDR3 spells CASSPGVAGSYNEQFF. In nucleotides, the CDR3 is TGTGCCAGCAGCCCAGGGGTAGCGGGGTCTTACAATGAGCAGTTCTTC.

The chain combines TRBV3-1 with TRBJ1-2; D unresolved. This CDR3 has 13 amino acids. The V end lost 0 bases, the J end lost 8 bases, and 10 bases lay between the germline ends. CDR1 is LGHDT and CDR2 is YNNKEL in the germline V gene (reference sequence). The DNA for the CDR3 is TGTGCCAGCAGCCAAGATCTTACCTACGGCTACACCTTC. It yields the protein CASSQDLTYGYTF.

The chain has TRBV7-9 and TRBJ1-6, with unresolved D. The V gene's germline CDR1 is SEHNR and CDR2 FQNEAQ (reference sequence). V was shortened by 2 bases and J by 9 bases, with 5 bases between the two germline ends. The CDR3 length is 12 residues. The CDR3 region is CASSLRVSPLHF. In DNA, the CDR3 is TGTGCCAGCAGCTTAAGGGTTTCACCCCTCCACTTT.

The chain recombines TRBV29-1 with TRBJ1-5; a weak D match, TRBD1 (6 bases). V gave up 4 bases and J gave up 7 bases, with 11 bases separating them. Per the germline V gene, CDR1 is SQVTM and CDR2 is ANQGSEA. The CDR3 spans 12 residues. CDR3 coding DNA: TGCAGCGTTGGGGGGCAGGACCAGCCCCAGCATTTT. Its translation is CSVGGQDQPQHF.

This clonotype was found a few times. The chain employs TRBV6-2 or TRBV6-3 and TRBJ1-1; D gene uncertain. In germline, CDR1 is MNHEY, CDR2 SVGEGT. The CDR3 consists of 14 residues. Trimming pared 4 bases from V and 4 bases from J, leaving 13 bases between. DNA of the CDR3: TGTGCCAGCAGTTTCCTGAGAACTAGCACTGAAGCTTTCTTT. This gives the protein CASSFLRTSTEAFF.

This clonotype was recorded many times. V gene TRBV9 combines with J gene TRBJ2-3, with D possibly being TRBD2 (7 bases). Germline V lookup: CDR1 SGDLS, CDR2 YYNGEE. Deletions cut 0 bases from V and 4 bases from J, with 12 bases between. The CDR3 covers 15 residues. CDR3 nucleotides: TGTGCCAGCAGCGTAGGTGGGGGGGCCTCAGATACGCAGTATTTT. It is translated as CASSVGGGASDTQYF. The full variable domain, completed using reference TRBV9 and TRBJ2-3, is DSGVTQTPKHLITATGQRVTLRCSPRSGDLSVYWYQQSLDQGLQFLIQYYNGEERAKGNILERFSAQQFPDLHSELNLSSLELGDSALYFCASSVGGGASDTQYFGPGTRLTVL.

This clonotype has ten or more counts. The chain carries TRBV4-2 and TRBJ2-5; D unresolved. V was clipped by 4 bases and J by 5 bases, with 8 bases between them. The CDR3 runs to 12 residues. Germline CDR1 is LGHNA and CDR2 is YNFKEQ. This chain's CDR3 is CASSPDAETQYF. The CDR3 coding sequence is TGTGCCAGCAGCCCAGACGCGGAGACCCAGTACTTC.

This clonotype has just a few counts. The chain joins TRBV7-8 to TRBJ2-2; TRBD1 agrees at 7 bases. This CDR3 has 16 residues. Unmatched junction bases numbered 12, after V lost 6 bases and J lost 5 bases. Germline values: CDR1 SGHVS, CDR2 FQNEAQ. The CDR3 DNA follows: TGTGCCAGCAGTCTAGATCTAGGGGGCCGGACCGGGGAGCTGTTTTTT. Amino acids: CASSLDLGGRTGELFF. The whole variable domain, remainder taken from reference TRBV7-8 and TRBJ2-2, is GAGVSQSPRYKVAKRGQDVALRCDPISGHVSLFWYQQALGQGPEFLTYFQNEAQLDKSGLPSDRFFAERPEGSVSTLKIQRTQQEDSAVYLCASSLDLGGRTGELFFGEGSRLTVL.

The table lists this clonotype with many counts. The chain couples TRBV7-2 to TRBJ2-2, with D tentatively TRBD2 (6 bases). The CDR3 length is 14 residues. The V end lost 5 bases, the J end lost 4 bases, and 11 bases lay between the germline ends. CDR1 is SGHTA and CDR2 is FQGNSA in the germline V gene. CDR3 sequence (DNA): TGTGCCAGCAGCCGGGACTTCAGCACCGGGGAGCTGTTTTTT. This encodes CASSRDFSTGELFF.

This clonotype has a single count. The CDR3 loop is CASSSSAYSGANVLTF. The CDR3 nucleotides are TGTGCCAGCAGTTCCTCAGCTTACTCTGGGGCCAACGTCCTGACTTTC. The chain carries TRBV27 and TRBJ2-6, with D hard to call. Germline CDR1 is MNHEY and CDR2 is SMNVEV (reference sequence). The CDR3 extends over 16 amino acids. The ends were cut back, 4 bases at V and 0 bases at J, with 10 bases in the middle.

This clonotype was counted many times. The V gene is TRBV2, the J gene TRBJ2-2; tentatively, D is TRBD1 (5 bases). CDR1 is SNHLY, CDR2 FYNNEI, per germline. The CDR3 has 15 residues. Trimming pared 5 bases from V and 0 bases from J, leaving 10 bases between. CDR3 protein: CASSTQGTNTGELFF. CDR3 DNA: TGTGCCAGCAGTACCCAGGGCACGAACACCGGGGAGCTGTTTTTT.

V gene TRBV6-5 combines with J gene TRBJ1-3; D perhaps matches TRBD1 (6 bases). V was pared by 5 bases and J by 2 bases, with 19 bases between. Germline V gives CDR1 MNHEY, CDR2 SVGAGI. The CDR3 loop spans 17 amino acids. The CDR3 spells CASSNTGTRAAGNTIYF. Written as DNA, the CDR3 is TGTGCCAGCAGTAACACCGGGACACGGGCTGCTGGAAACACCATATATTTT.